Here is one T cell receptor beta chain with its context. The target antigen is unknown. The data are from a study of shared clonotypes between healthy human individuals. Study results and limitations: The small donor group covered limited genetic and exposure diversity.

Deep level was the assay's run setting. Using immunoSEQ multiplex PCR, the repertoire was profiled, and TCRdb retains in-frame clones only, with some absent. The table lists 550,000 to 700,000 clones, approximately 73% of them singletons. The CDR3 runs 11 residues. Trimming shortened V by 6 bases and J by 3 bases, and 5 bases separated the two germline ends. In germline, CDR1 is MNHEY, CDR2 SVGAGI. Division of CD4+ cells produced a CD45RA+ naive subset and a CD45RA-negative memory subset. The receptor was derived from a woman aged 25 to 39 in good health. The material sequenced was memory CD4+ T cells sorted from blood. Subset given: CD45RA-negative fraction. The chain combines TRBV6-5 with TRBJ1-1; no firm D call. The CDR3 DNA is TGTGCCAGCAGAAGGTACACTGAAGCTTTCTTT. Protein: CASRRYTEAFF.